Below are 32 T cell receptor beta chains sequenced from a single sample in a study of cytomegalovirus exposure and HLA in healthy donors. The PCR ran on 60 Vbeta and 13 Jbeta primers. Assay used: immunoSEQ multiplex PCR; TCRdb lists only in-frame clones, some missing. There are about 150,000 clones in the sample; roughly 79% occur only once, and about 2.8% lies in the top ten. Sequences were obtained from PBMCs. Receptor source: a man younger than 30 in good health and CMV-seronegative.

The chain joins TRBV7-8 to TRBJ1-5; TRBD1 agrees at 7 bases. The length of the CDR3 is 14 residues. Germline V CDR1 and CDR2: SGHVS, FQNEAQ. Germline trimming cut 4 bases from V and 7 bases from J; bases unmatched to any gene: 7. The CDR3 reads CASSSFDREQPQHF. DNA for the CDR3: TGTGCCAGCAGCTCCTTTGACAGGGAACAGCCCCAGCATTTT. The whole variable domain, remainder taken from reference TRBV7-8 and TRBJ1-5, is GAGVSQSPRYKVAKRGQDVALRCDPISGHVSLFWYQQALGQGPEFLTYFQNEAQLDKSGLPSDRFFAERPEGSVSTLKIQRTQQEDSAVYLCASSSFDREQPQHFGDGTRLSIL.

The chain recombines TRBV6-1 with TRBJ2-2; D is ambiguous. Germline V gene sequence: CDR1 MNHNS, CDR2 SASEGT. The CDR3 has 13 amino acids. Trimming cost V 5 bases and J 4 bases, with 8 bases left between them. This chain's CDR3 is CASSRPGTGELFF. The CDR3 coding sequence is TGTGCCAGCAGTCGTCCCGGCACCGGGGAGCTGTTTTTT.

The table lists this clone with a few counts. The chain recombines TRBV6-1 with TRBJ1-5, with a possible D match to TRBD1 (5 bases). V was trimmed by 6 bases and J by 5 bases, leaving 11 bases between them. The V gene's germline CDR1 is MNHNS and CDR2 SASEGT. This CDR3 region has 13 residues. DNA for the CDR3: TGTGCCAGCAGGGCGACAGTCCATCAGCCCCAGCATTTT. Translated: CASRATVHQPQHF.

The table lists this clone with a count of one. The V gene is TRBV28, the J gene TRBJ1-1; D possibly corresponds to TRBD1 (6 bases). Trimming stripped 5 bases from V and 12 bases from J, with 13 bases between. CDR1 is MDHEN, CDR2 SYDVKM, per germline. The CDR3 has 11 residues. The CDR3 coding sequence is TGTGCCAGCAGTCCAAGGGGGGGGACTTTCTTT. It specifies CASSPRGGTFF.

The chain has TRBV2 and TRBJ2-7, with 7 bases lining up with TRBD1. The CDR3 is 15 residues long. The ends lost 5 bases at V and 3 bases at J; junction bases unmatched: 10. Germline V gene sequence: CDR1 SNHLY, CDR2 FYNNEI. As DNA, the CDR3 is TGTGCCAGCAGTAAAGAGACAGGGACCTACTACGAGCAGTACTTC. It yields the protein CASSKETGTYYEQYF.

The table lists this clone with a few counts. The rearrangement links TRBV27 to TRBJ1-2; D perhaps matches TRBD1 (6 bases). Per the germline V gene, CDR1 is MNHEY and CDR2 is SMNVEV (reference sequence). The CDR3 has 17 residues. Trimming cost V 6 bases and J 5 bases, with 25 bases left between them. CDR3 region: CASSRGAADSHRYGYTF. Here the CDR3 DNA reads TGTGCCAGCAGCCGGGGGGCAGCGGACAGCCACCGTTATGGCTACACCTTC.

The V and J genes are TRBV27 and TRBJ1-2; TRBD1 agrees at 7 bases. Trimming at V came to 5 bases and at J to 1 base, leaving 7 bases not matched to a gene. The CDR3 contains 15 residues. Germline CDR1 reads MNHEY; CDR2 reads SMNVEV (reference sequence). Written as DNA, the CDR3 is TGTGCCAGCAGTGCCGGGACAGAAAATAACTATGGCTACACCTTC. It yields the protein CASSAGTENNYGYTF.

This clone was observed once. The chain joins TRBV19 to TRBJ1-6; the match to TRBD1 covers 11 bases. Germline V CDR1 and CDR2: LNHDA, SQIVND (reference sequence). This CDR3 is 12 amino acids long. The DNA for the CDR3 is TGTGCGACCGGGACAGGGGGGCCACCCCTCCACTTT. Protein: CATGTGGPPLHF.

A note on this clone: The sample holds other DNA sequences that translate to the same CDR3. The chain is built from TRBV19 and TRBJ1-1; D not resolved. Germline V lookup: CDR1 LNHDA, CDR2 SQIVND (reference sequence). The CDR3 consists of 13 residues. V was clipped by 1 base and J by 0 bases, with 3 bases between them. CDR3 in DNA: TGTGCCAGTAGTATAGCGGTGAACACTGAAGCTTTCTTT. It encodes CASSIAVNTEAFF.

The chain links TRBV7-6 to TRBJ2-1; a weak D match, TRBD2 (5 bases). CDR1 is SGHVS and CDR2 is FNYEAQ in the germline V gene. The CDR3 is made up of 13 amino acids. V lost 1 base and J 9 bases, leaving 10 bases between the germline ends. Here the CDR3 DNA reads TGTGCCAGCAGCTTAGGGGGAGCGAGTGAGCAGTTCTTC. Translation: CASSLGGASEQFF. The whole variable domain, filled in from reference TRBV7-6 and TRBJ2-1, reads GAGVSQSPRYKVTKRGQDVALRCDPISGHVSLYWYRQALGQGPEFLTYFNYEAQQDKSGLPNDRFSAERPEGSISTLTIQRTEQRDSAMYRCASSLGGASEQFFGPGTRLTVL.

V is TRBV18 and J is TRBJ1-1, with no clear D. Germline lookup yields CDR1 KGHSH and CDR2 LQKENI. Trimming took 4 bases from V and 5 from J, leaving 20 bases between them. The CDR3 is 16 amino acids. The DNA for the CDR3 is TGTGCCAGCTCACGAGCCTTGGCGGAGGTTAAAACTGAAGCTTTCTTT. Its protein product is CASSRALAEVKTEAFF.

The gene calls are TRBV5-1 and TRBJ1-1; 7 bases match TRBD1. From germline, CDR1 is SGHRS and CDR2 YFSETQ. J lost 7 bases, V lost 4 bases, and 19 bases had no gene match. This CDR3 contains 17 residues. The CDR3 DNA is TGCGCCAGCAGCACGGGACAGAAGCTTGATCGTGGGTTTGAAGCTTTCTTT. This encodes CASSTGQKLDRGFEAFF.

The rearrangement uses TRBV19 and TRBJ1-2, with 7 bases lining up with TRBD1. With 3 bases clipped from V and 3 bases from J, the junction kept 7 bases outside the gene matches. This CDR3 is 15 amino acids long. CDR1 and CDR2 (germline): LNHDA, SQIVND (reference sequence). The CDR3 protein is CASSIYHGQDYGYTF. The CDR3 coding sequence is TGTGCCAGTAGTATCTACCACGGACAGGACTATGGCTACACCTTC.

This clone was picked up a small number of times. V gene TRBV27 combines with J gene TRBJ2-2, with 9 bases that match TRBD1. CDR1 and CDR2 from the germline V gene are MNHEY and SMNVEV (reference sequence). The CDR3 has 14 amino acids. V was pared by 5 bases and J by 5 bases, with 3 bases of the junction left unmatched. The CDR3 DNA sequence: TGTGCCAGCAGTCCGACAGGGGGGACCGGGGAGCTGTTTTTT. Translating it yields CASSPTGGTGELFF.

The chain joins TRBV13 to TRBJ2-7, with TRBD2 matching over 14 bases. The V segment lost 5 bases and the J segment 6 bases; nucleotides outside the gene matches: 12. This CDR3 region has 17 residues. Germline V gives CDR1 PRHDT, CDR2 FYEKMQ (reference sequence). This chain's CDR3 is CASSNTGLAGGPGEQYV. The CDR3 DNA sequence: TGTGCCAGCAGCAATACTGGACTAGCGGGGGGCCCCGGCGAGCAGTACGTC.

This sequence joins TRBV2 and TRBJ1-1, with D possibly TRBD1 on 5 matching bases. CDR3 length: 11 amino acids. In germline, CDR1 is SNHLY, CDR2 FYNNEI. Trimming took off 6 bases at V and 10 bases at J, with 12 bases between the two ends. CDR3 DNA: TGTGCCAGCAGGGGCGCAGGGCTAGCTTTCTTT. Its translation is CASRGAGLAFF.

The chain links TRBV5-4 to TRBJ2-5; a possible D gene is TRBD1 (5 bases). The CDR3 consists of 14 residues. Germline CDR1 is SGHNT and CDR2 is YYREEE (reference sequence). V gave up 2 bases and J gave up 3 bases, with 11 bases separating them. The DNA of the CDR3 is TGTGCCAGCAGCTTCTCAGGGATTAAAGAGACCCAGTACTTC. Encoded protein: CASSFSGIKETQYF.

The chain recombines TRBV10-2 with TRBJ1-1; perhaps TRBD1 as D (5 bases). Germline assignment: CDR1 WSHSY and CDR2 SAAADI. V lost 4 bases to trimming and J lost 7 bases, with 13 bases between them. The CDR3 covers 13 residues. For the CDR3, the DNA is TGCGCCAGCAGTGGGGGCACAGGAGTTGAAGCTTTCTTT. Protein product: CASSGGTGVEAFF.

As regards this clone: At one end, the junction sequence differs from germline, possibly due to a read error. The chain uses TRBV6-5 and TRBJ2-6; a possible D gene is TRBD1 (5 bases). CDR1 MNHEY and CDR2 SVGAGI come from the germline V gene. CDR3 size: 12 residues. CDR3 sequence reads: CASGPGANGLTF. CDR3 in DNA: TGTGCCAGTGGGCCTGGGGCCAACGGCCTGACTTTC.

CDR3 in DNA: TGTGCCAGCAGCTTAAGTCCTACTTCGAACACCGGGGAGCTGTTTTTT. Its translation is CASSLSPTSNTGELFF. V gene TRBV7-6 combines with J gene TRBJ2-2, with D unresolved. Trimming cost V 2 bases and J 0 bases, with 10 bases left between them. CDR1 and CDR2 from the germline V gene are SGHVS and FNYEAQ. The CDR3 is made up of 16 amino acids. The full variable domain, its missing parts supplied by reference TRBV7-6 and TRBJ2-2, is GAGVSQSPRYKVTKRGQDVALRCDPISGHVSLYWYRQALGQGPEFLTYFNYEAQQDKSGLPNDRFSAERPEGSISTLTIQRTEQRDSAMYRCASSLSPTSNTGELFFGEGSRLTVL.

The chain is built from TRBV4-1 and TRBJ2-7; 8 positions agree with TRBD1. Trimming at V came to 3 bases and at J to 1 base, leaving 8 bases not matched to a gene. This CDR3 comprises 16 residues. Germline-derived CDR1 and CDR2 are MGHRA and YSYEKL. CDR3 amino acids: CASSHPPGQASYEQYF. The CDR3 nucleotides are TGCGCCAGCAGCCACCCCCCGGGACAGGCTTCCTACGAGCAGTACTTC.

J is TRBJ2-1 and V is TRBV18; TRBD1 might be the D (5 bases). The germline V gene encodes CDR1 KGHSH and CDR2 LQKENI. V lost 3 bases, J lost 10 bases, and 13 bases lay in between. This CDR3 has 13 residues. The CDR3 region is CASSPRDWGEQFF. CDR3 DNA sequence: TGTGCCAGCTCACCCAGGGATTGGGGCGAGCAGTTCTTC.

CDR3 protein: CASSSDTNTEAFF. CDR3 sequence (DNA): TGTGCCAGCAGCTCGGACACGAACACTGAAGCTTTCTTT. The rearrangement uses TRBV28 and TRBJ1-1, with D possibly TRBD1 on 5 matching bases. The CDR3 is 13 residues long. The germline V and J ends were trimmed by 6 bases and 1 base, with 9 bases remaining between them. The germline V gene encodes CDR1 MDHEN and CDR2 SYDVKM.

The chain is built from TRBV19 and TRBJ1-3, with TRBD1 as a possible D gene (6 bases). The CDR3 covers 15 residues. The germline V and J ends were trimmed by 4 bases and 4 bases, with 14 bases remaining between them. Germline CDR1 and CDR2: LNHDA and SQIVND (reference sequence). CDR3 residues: CASSRQASSGNTIYF. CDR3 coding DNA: TGTGCCAGTAGTAGACAGGCCTCGAGCGGAAACACCATATATTTT.

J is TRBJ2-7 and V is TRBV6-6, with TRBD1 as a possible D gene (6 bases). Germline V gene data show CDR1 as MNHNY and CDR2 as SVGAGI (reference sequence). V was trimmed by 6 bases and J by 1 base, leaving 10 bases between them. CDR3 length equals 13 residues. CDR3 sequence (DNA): TGTGCCAGCAGCAGACAGGAGTCCTACGAGCAGTACGTC. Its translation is CASSRQESYEQYV.

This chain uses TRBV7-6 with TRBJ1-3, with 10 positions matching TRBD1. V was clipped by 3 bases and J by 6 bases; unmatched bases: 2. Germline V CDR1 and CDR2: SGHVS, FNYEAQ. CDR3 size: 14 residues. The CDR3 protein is CASSLGQGKNTIYF. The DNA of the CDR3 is TGTGCCAGCAGCTTGGGACAGGGGAAAAACACCATATATTTT.

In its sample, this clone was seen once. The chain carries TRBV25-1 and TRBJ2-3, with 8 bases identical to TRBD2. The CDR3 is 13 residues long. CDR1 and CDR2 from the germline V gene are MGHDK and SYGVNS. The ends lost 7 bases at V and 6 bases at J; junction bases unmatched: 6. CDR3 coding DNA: TGTGCCAGCACCTTTAGCGGGGTCGATACGCAGTATTTT. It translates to CASTFSGVDTQYF.

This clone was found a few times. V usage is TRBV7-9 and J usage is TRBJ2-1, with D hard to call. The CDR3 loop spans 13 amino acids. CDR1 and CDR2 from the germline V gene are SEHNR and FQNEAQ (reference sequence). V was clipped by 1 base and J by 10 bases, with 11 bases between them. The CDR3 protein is CASSLDVGVEQFF. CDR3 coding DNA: TGTGCCAGCAGCTTAGACGTAGGAGTAGAGCAGTTCTTC.

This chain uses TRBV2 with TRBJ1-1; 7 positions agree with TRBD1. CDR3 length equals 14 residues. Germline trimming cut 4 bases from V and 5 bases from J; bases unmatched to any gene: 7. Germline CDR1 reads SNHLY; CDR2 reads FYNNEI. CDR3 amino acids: CASSGPGGGTEAFF. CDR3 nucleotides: TGTGCCAGCAGTGGTCCAGGGGGTGGGACTGAAGCTTTCTTT.

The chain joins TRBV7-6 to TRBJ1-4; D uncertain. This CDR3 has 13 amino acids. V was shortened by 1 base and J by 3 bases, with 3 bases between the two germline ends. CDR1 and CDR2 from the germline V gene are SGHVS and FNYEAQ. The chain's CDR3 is CASSLGANEKLFF. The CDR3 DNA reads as TGTGCCAGCAGCTTAGGAGCTAATGAAAAACTGTTTTTT.

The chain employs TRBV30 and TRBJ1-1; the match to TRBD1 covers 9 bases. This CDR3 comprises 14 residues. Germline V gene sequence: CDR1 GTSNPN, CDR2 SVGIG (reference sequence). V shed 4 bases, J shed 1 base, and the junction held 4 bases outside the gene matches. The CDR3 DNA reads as TGTGCCTGGAAAGGGACAGGGCGGAACACTGAAGCTTTCTTT. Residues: CAWKGTGRNTEAFF.

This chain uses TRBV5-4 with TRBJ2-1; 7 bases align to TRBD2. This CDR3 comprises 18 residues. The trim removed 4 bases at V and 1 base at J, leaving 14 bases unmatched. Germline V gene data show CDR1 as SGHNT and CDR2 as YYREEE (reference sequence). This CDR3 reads CASSLKRGSSLSYNEQFF. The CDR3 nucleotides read TGTGCCAGCAGCCTTAAGCGGGGATCGTCCTTATCCTACAATGAGCAGTTCTTC.